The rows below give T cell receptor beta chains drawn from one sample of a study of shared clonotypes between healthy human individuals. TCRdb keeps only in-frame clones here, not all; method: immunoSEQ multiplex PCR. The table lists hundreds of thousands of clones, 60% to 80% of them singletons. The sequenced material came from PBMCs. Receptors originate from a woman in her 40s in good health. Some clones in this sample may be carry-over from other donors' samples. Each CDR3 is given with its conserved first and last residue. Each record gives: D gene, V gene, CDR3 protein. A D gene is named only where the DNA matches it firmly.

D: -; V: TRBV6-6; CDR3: CASRSAGNTIYF
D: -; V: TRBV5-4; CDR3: CASSLYDSGRGLFF
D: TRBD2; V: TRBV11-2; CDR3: CASSLDRASGGGELFF
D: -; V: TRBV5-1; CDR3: CASSLGGQSDTQYF
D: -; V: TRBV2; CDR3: CASSLYTDTQYF
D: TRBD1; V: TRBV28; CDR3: CASNPSDRGKQYF
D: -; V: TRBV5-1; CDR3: CASSWEGWNTEAFF
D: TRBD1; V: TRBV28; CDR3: CASKLTGGPYEQYF
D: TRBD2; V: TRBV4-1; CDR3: CASSQGLARTIYNEQFF
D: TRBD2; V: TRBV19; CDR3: CASRETGGRADTQYF
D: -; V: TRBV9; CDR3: CASSADSVSYEQYF
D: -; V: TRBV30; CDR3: CAWSVVQWEGYTF
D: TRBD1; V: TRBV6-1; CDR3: CASNPGTGGGYGYTF
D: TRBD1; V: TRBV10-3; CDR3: CAISESAGGVGTGELFF
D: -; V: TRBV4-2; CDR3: CASSQGGGDRGNEQFF
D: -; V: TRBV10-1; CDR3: CASSENTGGLQYF
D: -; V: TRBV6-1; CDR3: CASSERATSSYEQYF
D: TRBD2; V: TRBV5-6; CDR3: CASSFSGLASEQYF
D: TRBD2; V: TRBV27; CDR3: CASRGLAGSYEQYF
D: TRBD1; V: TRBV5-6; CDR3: CASSEPTGAQETQYF
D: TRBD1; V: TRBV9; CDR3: CASSAMTGGESNEKLFF
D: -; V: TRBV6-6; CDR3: CASSYVGGYYEQYF
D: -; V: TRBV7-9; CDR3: CASSPPFRFGYEQYF
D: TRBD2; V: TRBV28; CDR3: CASSPTPWGSGRKGYEQYF
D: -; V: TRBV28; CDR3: CASSLTDSLNTEAFF
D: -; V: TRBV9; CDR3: CASSVAGDDYNEQFF
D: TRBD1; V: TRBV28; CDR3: CASSPLTLGGPYEQYF
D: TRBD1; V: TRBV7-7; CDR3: CASSLGGRGRETQYF
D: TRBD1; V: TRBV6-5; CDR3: CASSRGTGDPYGYTF
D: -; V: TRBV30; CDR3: CAWSVADEQYF
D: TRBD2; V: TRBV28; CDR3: CASRSRKLALAGSYEQYF
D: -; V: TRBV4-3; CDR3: CASSQVSGQPQHF
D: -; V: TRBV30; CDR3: CAWTVQSVNGYTF
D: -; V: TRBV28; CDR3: CASSPPLYEQYF
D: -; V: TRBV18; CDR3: CASSPPLQGPNTEAFF
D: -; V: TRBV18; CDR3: CASSYPSNYGYTF
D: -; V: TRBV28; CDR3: CASSPRGSGFVHEQYF
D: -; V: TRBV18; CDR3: CASSPPQGQMGTEAFF
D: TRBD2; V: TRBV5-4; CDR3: CASRLDGAGFDEQYF
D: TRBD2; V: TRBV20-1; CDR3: CSALGGETQYF
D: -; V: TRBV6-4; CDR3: CASSGGAGQPQHF
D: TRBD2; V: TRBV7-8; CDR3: CASSLASGKDTQYF
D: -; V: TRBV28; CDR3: CASSPHREATEAFF
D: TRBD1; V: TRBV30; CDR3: CAHHRQGVGEQYF
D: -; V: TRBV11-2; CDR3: CASNPGPISGNTIYF
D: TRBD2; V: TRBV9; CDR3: CASSVGASGRPGETQYF
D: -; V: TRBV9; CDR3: CASSSPSGPGELFF
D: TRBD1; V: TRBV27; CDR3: CASSRRPGQKYEQYF
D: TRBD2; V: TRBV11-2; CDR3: CASSPNSGSSEQYF